Listed below are T cell receptor beta chains from one sample, sequenced in a study of response to subunit inactivated influenza vaccine. One entry per CDR3 protein, called by TCRdb with MiXCR from the RT-PCR reads. The data contain 650,000 to 800,000 distinct CDR3 sequences, approximately 17% of them singletons. Sample: PBMCs from blood, taken approximately 5 days after vaccination. Every receptor here comes from a man in his forties or fifties who received an inactivated influenza vaccine. Each CDR3 is given with its conserved first and last residue. A D gene is named only where the DNA matches it firmly. The size entry is marked missing in some rows and otherwise reads once, few, many or a size class.

TRBV6-1,TRBD2,few,TRBJ2-1,CASRFGGGANEQFF,TGTGCCAGCAGGTTTGGCGGGGGGGCTAATGAGCAGTTCTTC
TRBV20-1,TRBD2,few,TRBJ2-7,CSARDPTSGSLYEQYF,TGCAGTGCTAGAGATCCTACTAGCGGGAGTCTCTACGAGCAGTACTTC
TRBV20-1,TRBD1,NA,TRBJ2-7,CSARQGWVGEQYF,TGCAGTGCCAGACAGGGTTGGGTGGGAGAGCAGTACTTC
TRBV4-3,TRBD2,NA,TRBJ2-5,CASSQGLAGGRRQETQYF,TGCGCCAGCAGCCAAGGGCTAGCGGGGGGGCGGCGGCAAGAGACCCAGTACTTC
TRBV10-3,TRBD2,NA,TRBJ2-3,CAISERRVIAGDRTDTQYF,TGTGCCATCAGTGAGCGGAGGGTGATAGCGGGAGACCGCACAGATACGCAGTATTTT
TRBV5-1,NA,few,TRBJ2-7,CASSLVAGRDEQYF,TGCGCCAGCAGCTTGGTCGCGGGAAGGGACGAGCAGTACTTC
TRBV28,NA,few,TRBJ1-2,CASSSIEGYTF,TGTGCCAGCAGTTCGATAGAGGGCTACACCTTC
TRBV28,TRBD2,few,TRBJ2-1,CASSLTSSEQFF,TGTGCCAGCAGTTTGACTAGCAGTGAGCAGTTCTTC
TRBV7-2,TRBD2,few,TRBJ2-1,CASSPRGTSGINEQFF,TGTGCCAGCAGCCCCCGGGGGACTAGCGGGATCAATGAGCAGTTCTTC
TRBV6-2/TRBV6-3,NA,NA,TRBJ2-3,CASSKQGDTQYF,TGTGCCAGCAGCAAACAGGGAGATACGCAGTATTTT
TRBV15,NA,few,TRBJ2-5,CATSRGSGNQETQYF,TGTGCCACCAGCAGAGGCTCCGGCAACCAAGAGACCCAGTACTTC
TRBV7-2,NA,NA,TRBJ2-2,CASSPRSPGTGELFF,TGTGCCAGCAGCCCCCGTTCCCCCGGCACCGGGGAGCTGTTTTTT
TRBV7-2,NA,once,TRBJ1-1,CASSLEGGIEAFF,TGTGCCAGCAGCTTAGAAGGCGGCATTGAAGCTTTCTTT
TRBV10-3,NA,NA,TRBJ2-1,CAISEEVAGAEQFF,TGTGCCATCAGTGAGGAAGTTGCAGGGGCTGAGCAGTTCTTC
TRBV6-5,NA,few,TRBJ1-2,CASSYGTLSAYGYTF,TGTGCCAGCAGTTATGGGACGTTGAGCGCCTATGGCTACACCTTC
TRBV28,NA,NA,TRBJ2-4,CASRKTGWSIPKNIQYF,TGTGCCAGCAGGAAGACTGGATGGTCGATTCCCAAAAACATTCAGTACTTC
TRBV5-5,NA,NA,TRBJ1-1,CASSREQGPDTEAFF,TGTGCCAGCAGCCGCGAGCAGGGGCCGGACACTGAAGCTTTCTTT
TRBV29-1,TRBD1,few,TRBJ1-5,CSVRQGEAQPQHF,TGCAGCGTCCGACAGGGGGAGGCTCAGCCCCAGCATTTT
TRBV7-2,TRBD2,many,TRBJ2-1,CASSRLAGGSEQFF,TGTGCCAGCAGCCGACTAGCGGGAGGGTCTGAGCAGTTCTTC
TRBV6-2/TRBV6-3,TRBD2,few,TRBJ2-2,CASSYPSEGAGRNTGELFF,TGTGCCAGCAGTTACCCCTCGGAAGGAGCGGGACGGAACACCGGGGAGCTGTTTTTT
TRBV7-2,TRBD1,NA,TRBJ2-1,CASSPRGGGLGYNEQFF,TGTGCCAGCAGCCCCAGAGGGGGCGGTCTCGGTTACAATGAGCAGTTCTTC
TRBV12-3/TRBV12-4,NA,NA,TRBJ1-2,CASRDAGQLGYTF,TGTGCCAGCAGAGATGCGGGACAACTTGGCTACACCTTC
TRBV4-2,NA,NA,TRBJ2-2,CASSQVSGRNTGELFF,TGTGCCAGCAGCCAAGTATCGGGGAGGAACACCGGGGAGCTGTTTTTT
TRBV19,NA,NA,TRBJ2-6,CASSITGHDPSGANVLTF,TGTGCCAGTAGTATCACTGGCCACGATCCCTCTGGGGCCAACGTCCTGACTTTC
TRBV29-1,NA,few,TRBJ1-5,CSAAEGGGQPQHF,TGCAGCGCAGCAGAGGGAGGCGGTCAGCCCCAGCATTTT
TRBV6-2/TRBV6-3,TRBD1,few,TRBJ2-5,CASRDRGVRETQYF,TGTGCCAGCAGGGACAGGGGCGTTCGGGAGACCCAGTACTTC
TRBV11-2,TRBD1,once,TRBJ2-7,CASSLYRGHDSYEQYF,TGTGCCAGCAGCTTATACAGGGGGCACGACTCCTACGAGCAGTACTTC
TRBV29-1,NA,NA,TRBJ2-1,CSVVGSSFSYNEQFF,TGCAGCGTTGTCGGCAGCAGTTTCTCCTACAATGAGCAGTTCTTC
TRBV20-1,TRBD2,NA,TRBJ2-1,CSAGTSGPWGYNEQFF,TGCAGTGCGGGAACTAGCGGCCCCTGGGGTTACAATGAGCAGTTCTTC
TRBV6-1,NA,NA,TRBJ2-4,CASSPTPGMKNIQYF,TGTGCCAGCAGTCCGACCCCGGGGATGAAAAACATTCAGTACTTC
TRBV15,TRBD2,NA,TRBJ2-5,CATSRIAGVQETQYF,TGTGCCACCAGCAGAATAGCGGGGGTTCAAGAGACCCAGTACTTC
TRBV4-2,NA,NA,TRBJ2-7,CASSQDAAVSSYEQYF,TGTGCCAGCAGCCAAGATGCGGCGGTTAGCTCCTACGAGCAGTACTTC
TRBV6-1,NA,NA,TRBJ2-5,CASRPPRQETQYF,TGTGCCAGCAGACCCCCCAGACAAGAGACCCAGTACTTC
TRBV6-2/TRBV6-3,TRBD1,NA,TRBJ1-5,CASSYSGQGGIGQPQHF,TGTGCCAGCAGTTACTCGGGACAGGGAGGAATTGGGCAGCCCCAGCATTTT
TRBV29-1,NA,many,TRBJ1-1,CSVAVGENAEAFF,TGCAGCGTTGCAGTGGGGGAAAACGCTGAAGCTTTCTTT
TRBV6-2/TRBV6-3,NA,NA,TRBJ2-7,CASSIRDAEGDEQYF,TGTGCCAGCAGCATACGGGACGCCGAGGGCGACGAGCAGTACTTC
TRBV10-2,NA,NA,TRBJ2-3,CASFAINTDTQYF,TGCGCCAGCTTCGCCATAAACACAGATACGCAGTATTTT
TRBV6-2/TRBV6-3,NA,NA,TRBJ2-3,CASRAEQVYPTDTQYF,TGTGCCAGCAGAGCCGAACAGGTTTATCCAACAGATACGCAGTATTTT
TRBV6-5,NA,NA,TRBJ1-2,CASSFGFSPYGYTF,TGTGCCAGCAGTTTTGGGTTTTCACCCTATGGCTACACCTTC
TRBV12-3/TRBV12-4,NA,many,TRBJ2-7,CASSPGGGAYEQYF,TGTGCCAGCAGTCCCGGAGGGGGAGCCTACGAGCAGTACTTC
TRBV9,NA,few,TRBJ2-5,CASSVGGTQETQYF,TGTGCCAGCAGCGTAGGAGGGACTCAAGAGACCCAGTACTTC
TRBV6-5,NA,few,TRBJ2-1,CASSYSGTFNEQFF,TGTGCCAGCAGTTACTCTGGGACCTTCAATGAGCAGTTCTTC
TRBV10-3,TRBD2,few,TRBJ2-7,CATSVGGSSYEQYF,TGTGCCACCTCCGTGGGCGGGAGCTCCTACGAGCAGTACTTC
TRBV15,NA,few,TRBJ1-5,CATSRGAGNQPQHF,TGTGCCACCAGCAGAGGAGCAGGTAATCAGCCCCAGCATTTT
TRBV9,NA,few,TRBJ2-1,CASSVGSGNSYNEQFF,TGTGCCAGCAGCGTAGGGAGCGGAAACTCCTACAATGAGCAGTTCTTC
TRBV6-1,NA,few,TRBJ1-5,CASRTGGNQPQHF,TGTGCCAGCAGGACAGGAGGGAACCAGCCCCAGCATTTT
TRBV6-5,NA,NA,TRBJ2-1,CASSYSARTTEQFF,TGTGCCAGCAGTTACTCGGCCAGAACTACTGAGCAGTTCTTC
TRBV4-3,TRBD2,NA,TRBJ2-3,CASSLRTSGKDTQYF,TGCGCCAGCAGCCTCAGGACTAGCGGGAAAGATACGCAGTATTTT
TRBV7-2,TRBD2,few,TRBJ2-5,CASSLPTSGTETQYF,TGTGCCAGCAGCTTGCCGACTAGCGGGACAGAGACCCAGTACTTC